This T cell receptor beta chain was recorded in a study of shared clonotypes between healthy human individuals. Study in general: CD4 naive cells filled three plates per donor, CD4 memory three, CD8 naive two and CD8 memory one. General observations from the study: Few donors limited the genetic and exposure-history diversity represented.

Per the germline V gene, CDR1 is ENHRY and CDR2 is SYGVKD. Deletions cut 7 bases from V and 8 bases from J, with 14 bases between. CDR3 length equals 12 residues. Comments on this clone: No antigen is known for it.

Authors' processing steps: Junction-only sequences without quality scores were provided by ImmunoSEQ, so filtering was different. Assay used: immunoSEQ multiplex PCR; TCRdb lists only in-frame clones, some missing. Clone size and V and J calls were adopted from that table, with D and trimming inferred from the DNA. The sample lists more than 2 million clones, around 93% seen once, with about 1.7% in the top ten. Cells designated naive CD8 were CD45RO-negative and were positively selected for CCR7, with terminally differentiated effector memory CD45RA+ cells excluded. Those who donated were healthy HIV-negative adults, with no recent acute infections or vaccinations reported.

The sequencing input was naive CD8+ T cells from PBMCs. V and J are TRBV10-3 and TRBJ1-2, with D maybe TRBD1 (5 bases). This receptor was identified in a man between 18 and 29 years old in good health. Some clones in this sample may be carry-over from other donors' samples. In DNA, the CDR3 is TGTGCCATCAATTACCAGGGAGAGGGCTACACCTTC. Protein sequence: CAINYQGEGYTF.